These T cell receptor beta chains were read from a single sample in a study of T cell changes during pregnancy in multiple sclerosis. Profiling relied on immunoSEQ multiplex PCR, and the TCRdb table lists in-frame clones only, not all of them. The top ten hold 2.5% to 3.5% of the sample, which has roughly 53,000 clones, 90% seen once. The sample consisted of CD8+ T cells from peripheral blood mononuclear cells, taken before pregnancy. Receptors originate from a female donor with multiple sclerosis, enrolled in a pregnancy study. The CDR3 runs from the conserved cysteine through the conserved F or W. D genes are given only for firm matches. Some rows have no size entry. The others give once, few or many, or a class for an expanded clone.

CASSADSRGYTF	TGTGCCAGTAGTGCCGACAGTCGTGGCTACACCTTC	TRBV19	TRBJ1-2	NA	NA
CASSSGQGFSYEQYF	TGTGCCAGCAGCTCGGGACAGGGGTTCTCCTACGAGCAGTACTTC	TRBV9	TRBJ2-7	NA	TRBD1
CASGDYGYTF	TGTGCGTCCGGGGATTATGGCTACACCTTC	TRBV19	TRBJ1-2	NA	NA
CASSARNFRTEAFF	TGTGCCAGCAGCGCCAGGAATTTTCGGACTGAAGCTTTCTTT	TRBV7-3	TRBJ1-1	NA	NA
CATRDRGGNGYTF	TGTGCCACCAGGGACAGGGGAGGCAATGGCTACACCTTC	TRBV15	TRBJ1-2	NA	TRBD1
CASSDRGQETQYF	TGTGCCAGCAGTGACAGGGGGCAGGAGACCCAGTACTTC	TRBV7-9	TRBJ2-5	NA	TRBD1
CASSQGGLGEQYF	TGCGCCAGCAGCCAAGGCGGGCTAGGCGAGCAGTACTTC	TRBV4-1	TRBJ2-7	NA	NA
CASSYFGQGAQGEQYF	TGTGCCAGCAGTTACTTTGGACAGGGGGCTCAGGGCGAGCAGTACTTC	TRBV6-6	TRBJ2-7	once	TRBD1
CATTVAPTTYEQYF	TGTGCCACCACCGTGGCCCCGACAACCTACGAGCAGTACTTC	TRBV6-6	TRBJ2-7	NA	NA
CASSLGGGALDTQYF	TGTGCCAGCAGCTTAGGCGGGGGGGCTTTAGATACGCAGTATTTT	TRBV7-8	TRBJ2-3	NA	TRBD2
CASSLSGDEQYF	TGTGCCAGCAGCTTATCCGGGGACGAGCAGTACTTC	TRBV11-2	TRBJ2-7	NA	NA
CASSPPLTGANNYGYTF	TGTGCCAGTAGTCCCCCCCTGACAGGGGCTAATAACTATGGCTACACCTTC	TRBV19	TRBJ1-2	NA	TRBD1
CASSPGTGSHTGELFF	TGTGCCAGCAGCCCGGGGACAGGGTCCCACACCGGGGAGCTGTTTTTT	TRBV7-9	TRBJ2-2	NA	TRBD1
CASGLGGMRAFF	TGTGCTAGTGGTTTGGGCGGGATGCGAGCTTTCTTT	TRBV12-5	TRBJ1-1	NA	NA
CASSLWGESGEAFF	TGTGCCAGCAGTTTATGGGGAGAAAGCGGAGAAGCTTTCTTT	TRBV27	TRBJ1-1	NA	NA
CAWSTTNTGELFF	TGTGCCTGGAGTACAACGAACACCGGGGAGCTGTTTTTT	TRBV30	TRBJ2-2	once	NA